The 26 T cell receptor beta chains presented below share a single source sample, sequenced in a study of regulatory T cells in long-lasting Graves disease. Time point defined: persistent/refractory GD, antithyroid drugs over 5 years with positive TRAb. Following extraction of RNA from PBMCs, that RNA was used to make the TCR library. HTBI primers from iRepertoire and Arm-PCR of CDR3 regions yielded the TCR beta libraries. MiXCR was run by TCRdb on the multiplex PCR reads, yielding one entry per CDR3 protein. The sample carries under 450,000 distinct CDR3 sequences, 20% to 25% recorded once. This specimen consisted of peripheral blood mononuclear cells (PBMCs), obtained when the disease was refractory, from a patient treated with antithyroid drugs. These receptors were collected from a woman between 40 and 50 years old with Graves disease.

This clonotype has just a few counts. This chain joins TRBV7-3 and TRBJ2-2; TRBD2 matches at 7 bases. V lost 2 bases to trimming and J lost 4 bases; unmatched junction nucleotides: 4. The germline gives CDR1 SGHTA, CDR2 FQGTGA. The CDR3 is 15 amino acids. The CDR3 loop is CASSLGAGVTGELFF. DNA of the CDR3: TGTGCCAGCAGCTTAGGGGCGGGAGTCACCGGGGAGCTGTTTTTT.

Ten or more counts support this clonotype. The chain joins TRBV29-1 to TRBJ1-1, with a possible D match to TRBD1 (6 bases). The CDR3 covers 12 residues. Per the germline V gene, CDR1 is SQVTM and CDR2 is ANQGSEA. Trimming shortened V by 0 bases and J by 4 bases, and 6 bases separated the two germline ends. The CDR3 spells CSVEEDSTEAFF. Here the CDR3 DNA reads TGCAGCGTTGAAGAGGACAGCACTGAAGCTTTCTTT.

This clonotype was seen ten or more times. The rearrangement links TRBV20-1 to TRBJ2-7, with D tentatively TRBD1 (7 bases). From germline, CDR1 is DFQATT and CDR2 SNEGSKA (reference sequence). The CDR3 is 14 residues long. V lost 1 base and J lost 5, with 15 bases in between. The CDR3 loop is CSARVPEGADEQYF. In nucleotides, the CDR3 is TGCAGTGCTAGAGTACCGGAGGGGGCTGACGAGCAGTACTTC.

The table lists this clonotype with many counts. The rearrangement uses TRBV28 and TRBJ2-5, with 9 bases aligning to TRBD2. Germline CDR1 reads MDHEN; CDR2 reads SYDVKM. CDR3 length: 14 residues. Trimming cost V 3 bases and J 6 bases; bases outside gene matches: 5. The CDR3 loop reads CASSFSGLAQTQYF. The CDR3 DNA reads as TGTGCCAGCAGTTTCTCCGGACTAGCGCAGACCCAGTACTTC.

In its sample, this clonotype was seen a few times. In this CDR3 the conserved last residue, phenylalanine or tryptophan, is missing, so a read error is likely. The chain is built from TRBV5-5 and TRBJ2-7, with D hard to call. Trimming took off 0 bases at V and 0 bases at J, with 7 bases between the two ends. Germline values: CDR1 SGHKS, CDR2 YYEKEE (reference sequence). This CDR3 comprises 14 residues. CDR3 loop: CASSLASSSYEQYL. In DNA form, the CDR3 reads TGTGCCAGCAGCTTGGCCAGCAGCTCCTACGAGCAGTACCTC.

The sample holds many counts of this clonotype. CDR3 amino acids: CASSPQAGGSKNIQYF. Here the CDR3 DNA reads TGTGCCAGCAGCCCCCAAGCGGGAGGGTCCAAAAACATTCAGTACTTC. The chain carries TRBV11-2 and TRBJ2-4; 10 bases line up with TRBD2. Germline V CDR1 and CDR2: SGHAT, FQNNGV. This CDR3 is 16 amino acids long. J lost 2 bases, V lost 5 bases, and 6 bases had no gene match.

This clonotype was picked up many times. The V gene is TRBV10-2, the J gene TRBJ2-5; unclear D gene. CDR1 and CDR2 (germline): WSHSY, SAAADI. The CDR3 loop spans 13 amino acids. V gave up 7 bases and J gave up 5 bases, with 14 bases separating them. DNA for the CDR3: TGCGCCAGCACCCCCGGATGGGTTGAGACCCAGTACTTC. Its translation: CASTPGWVETQYF.

This chain joins TRBV28 and TRBJ2-2; possible D gene TRBD2, 5 bases. Germline assignment: CDR1 MDHEN and CDR2 SYDVKM. Trimming shortened V by 5 bases and J by 5 bases, and 15 bases separated the two germline ends. The CDR3 sequence is 15 residues long. The CDR3 region has the DNA TGTGCCAGCAGTCCGGCCTTCGGGAATACCGGGGAGCTGTTTTTT. The encoded protein is CASSPAFGNTGELFF.

As to this clonotype: One end of the junction fails to match germline, which may point to a read error. V gene TRBV2 combines with J gene TRBJ2-2, with a weak D call TRBD2 (5 bases). CDR3 length: 13 residues. Germline CDR1 and CDR2: SNHLY and FYNNEI. CDR3: CATSQAATGELFF. The DNA for the CDR3 is TGTGCCACCAGTCAAGCGGCCACCGGGGAGCTGTTTTTT.

This clonotype was observed at least ten times. The J gene is TRBJ1-2, the V gene TRBV28, with D unclear. CDR1 MDHEN and CDR2 SYDVKM come from the germline V gene. The CDR3 is made up of 15 amino acids. Trimming removed 1 base from V and 2 bases from J, with 11 bases in between. The chain's CDR3 is CASSLYPGSNYGYTF. As DNA, the CDR3 is TGTGCCAGCAGTTTATACCCCGGGAGCAACTATGGCTACACCTTC.

This clonotype appeared a single time. This sequence joins TRBV2 and TRBJ2-1; 9 bases fit TRBD2. The CDR3 sequence is 13 residues long. Germline CDR1 reads SNHLY; CDR2 reads FYNNEI. Germline trimming cut 4 bases from V and 5 bases from J; bases unmatched to any gene: 0. DNA for the CDR3: TGTGCCAGCAGTGGGACTAGCGACAATGAGCAGTTCTTC. Translating gives CASSGTSDNEQFF.

The DNA for the CDR3 is TGTGCCAGCAGCTTAAGGGGGGGACTAGCGGGAGTGGAGGAGCAGTACTTC. This encodes CASSLRGGLAGVEEQYF. The rearrangement joins TRBV7-2 to TRBJ2-7; the match to TRBD2 covers 14 bases. V lost 2 bases, J lost 7 bases, and 10 bases stayed unmatched. Per the germline V gene, CDR1 is SGHTA and CDR2 is FQGNSA. There are 17 residues in the CDR3.

This clonotype occurred many times. The chain recombines TRBV24-1 with TRBJ2-5; the D gene could be TRBD1 or TRBD2 (5 bases each). Germline CDR1 KGHDR, CDR2 SFDVKD. V dropped 0 bases and J dropped 5 bases, with 18 bases sitting between them. The length of the CDR3 is 17 residues. The CDR3 nucleotides are TGTGCCACCAGTGATTTGCAATCTGGTCGCAGGGAGGAGACCCAGTACTTC. As protein: CATSDLQSGRREETQYF.

A note on this clonotype: With a far larger clone one base away, a read error is the likely cause. The chain is built from TRBV7-8 and TRBJ2-7; 7 bases fit TRBD1. The CDR3 extends over 15 amino acids. Germline V CDR1 and CDR2: SGHVS, FQNEAQ. CDR3 amino acids: CASRSFLDRVYERYF. CDR3 nucleotide sequence: TGTGCCAGCAGATCCTTTCTCGACAGGGTCTACGAGCGGTACTTC.

V usage is TRBV9 and J usage is TRBJ2-6, with 9 nucleotides matching TRBD1. CDR3 length: 19 amino acids. V trimming: 0 bases; J trimming: 0 bases; junction bases outside the gene matches: 7. CDR1 and CDR2 (germline): SGDLS, YYNGEE. This CDR3 reads CASSVAHRGRGSGANVLTF. As DNA, the CDR3 is TGTGCCAGCAGCGTAGCCCACAGGGGGCGCGGCTCTGGGGCCAACGTCCTGACTTTC.

At least ten counts were recorded for this clonotype. The J gene is TRBJ1-4, the V gene TRBV28, with D uncertain. V lost 5 bases, J lost 0 bases, and 10 bases lay in between. This CDR3 region has 15 residues. The germline CDR1 and CDR2 sequences are MDHEN and SYDVKM. CDR3 protein: CASSPDQATNEKLFF. The DNA of the CDR3 is TGTGCCAGCAGTCCCGACCAGGCAACTAATGAAAAACTGTTTTTT.

The CDR3 DNA follows: TGCGCCAGCAGTGAGTTCCTCCTCAATCAGCCCCAGCATTTT. It yields the protein CASSEFLLNQPQHF. This chain joins TRBV10-2 and TRBJ1-5; D not resolved. The CDR3 is 14 residues long. In germline, CDR1 is WSHSY, CDR2 SAAADI. Trimming left V 1 base short and J 3 bases short, with 7 bases between.

This clonotype was seen many times. The rearrangement links TRBV30 to TRBJ2-5; D is uncertain. V shed 3 bases and J shed 0 bases, with 8 bases lying between them. Germline V lookup: CDR1 GTSNPN, CDR2 SVGIG (reference sequence). The CDR3 is made up of 13 amino acids. In DNA, the CDR3 is TGTGCCTGGAGCCAGGCCAACCAAGAGACCCAGTACTTC. Translating it yields CAWSQANQETQYF.

This clonotype has just a few counts. The J gene is TRBJ2-7, the V gene TRBV19; TRBD1 matches at 10 bases. The CDR3 covers 16 residues. Germline loops: CDR1 LNHDA, CDR2 SQIVND (reference sequence). V shed 3 bases, J shed 2 bases, and the junction held 7 bases outside the gene matches. The CDR3 region has the DNA TGTGCCAGTAGTATCAGACCGGGACAGGGGACCTACGAGCAGTACTTC. Residues: CASSIRPGQGTYEQYF.

At least ten counts were recorded for this clonotype. The chain uses TRBV28 and TRBJ2-5; TRBD2 matches at 10 bases. The CDR3 totals 16 residues. CDR1 and CDR2 from the germline V gene are MDHEN and SYDVKM. V shed 5 bases, J shed 4 bases, and the junction held 10 bases outside the gene matches. The CDR3 spells CASSKLLAGDSETQYF. The CDR3 DNA reads TGTGCCAGCAGTAAACTCCTAGCGGGAGATTCAGAGACCCAGTACTTC.

This chain links TRBV4-2 with TRBJ2-7; a weak D match, TRBD1 (6 bases). Trimming removed 4 bases at V and 4 bases at J, with 14 bases between. This CDR3 is built from 14 residues. Germline loops: CDR1 LGHNA, CDR2 YNFKEQ. CDR3 amino acids: CASSPTGEKYEQYF. The CDR3 DNA sequence: TGTGCCAGCAGCCCGACAGGCGAGAAGTACGAGCAGTACTTC.

At least ten counts were recorded for this clonotype. The CDR3 reads CARGQGHGYTF. CDR3 nucleotides: TGTGCCAGAGGACAGGGCCATGGCTACACCTTC. This rearrangement joins TRBV2 to TRBJ1-2, with 8 bases aligning to TRBD1. CDR3 length: 11 residues. The ends lost 9 bases at V and 6 bases at J; junction bases unmatched: 3. Germline CDR1 and CDR2: SNHLY and FYNNEI.

The genes are TRBV4-2 and TRBJ2-7; 8 bases line up with TRBD2. Per the germline V gene, CDR1 is LGHNA and CDR2 is YNFKEQ. The J segment lost 0 bases and the V segment lost 3 bases, leaving 13 bases of the junction unmatched. This CDR3 contains 18 residues. CDR3 region: CASSQRTWGAGGSYEQYF. The CDR3 nucleotides read TGTGCCAGCAGCCAGAGGACCTGGGGTGCGGGAGGCTCCTACGAGCAGTACTTC.

This clonotype was counted many times. This chain connects TRBV12-3 or TRBV12-4 to TRBJ1-5, with TRBD1 matching 8 bases. This CDR3 contains 15 residues. After removal of 5 bases from V and 6 bases from J, the junction contained 9 bases not matched to a gene. This CDR3 reads CASSLDRVVGQPQHF. The CDR3, as DNA: TGTGCCAGCAGTCTGGACAGGGTAGTGGGTCAGCCCCAGCATTTT.

The rearrangement uses TRBV6-2 or TRBV6-3 and TRBJ2-1; 8 nucleotides line up with TRBD2. CDR1 is MNHEY and CDR2 is SVGEGT in the germline V gene. This CDR3 is built from 15 residues. After removal of 5 bases from V and 5 bases from J, the junction contained 8 bases not matched to a gene. For the CDR3, the DNA is TGTGCCAGCAGTGGACTGGGACTAGGGGACAATGAGCAGTTCTTC. It codes for CASSGLGLGDNEQFF.

V and J are TRBV7-8 and TRBJ1-6; 7 bases line up with TRBD1. Germline loops: CDR1 SGHVS, CDR2 FQNEAQ. CDR3 length: 15 amino acids. The ends lost 1 base at V and 10 bases at J; junction bases unmatched: 7. DNA for the CDR3: TGTGCCAGCAGCTTAGAATTGACAGGGCTCTCACCCCTCCACTTT. Translation: CASSLELTGLSPLHF.